Below, one T cell receptor beta chain is given with its context. The target antigen is unknown. TCRdb's table, derived via immunoSEQ multiplex PCR, lists solely in-frame clones and lacks some. The sample has approximately 100,000 clones; approximately 90% are singletons. The sample comes from a study of T cell responses to AZD1222 COVID-19 vaccine. Whole-study results and caveats: In the spike-specific TCR repertoire, nearly half reportedly target unmutated variant regions.

Sample: peripheral blood, taken on day 0 of AZD1222 vaccination. This clonotype was obtained from an adult in good health.

CDR3 nucleotide sequence: TGTGCCAGTAGTATCGGGACGATAGGGGGGGATACGCAGTATTTT. It yields the protein CASSIGTIGGDTQYF. The rearrangement links TRBV19 to TRBJ2-3; perhaps D is TRBD1 or TRBD2 (6 bases each). The CDR3 has 15 amino acids. Between the trimmed V and J ends, which lost 3 bases and 6 bases, there was a span of 16 bases. The germline gives CDR1 LNHDA, CDR2 SQIVND (reference sequence).